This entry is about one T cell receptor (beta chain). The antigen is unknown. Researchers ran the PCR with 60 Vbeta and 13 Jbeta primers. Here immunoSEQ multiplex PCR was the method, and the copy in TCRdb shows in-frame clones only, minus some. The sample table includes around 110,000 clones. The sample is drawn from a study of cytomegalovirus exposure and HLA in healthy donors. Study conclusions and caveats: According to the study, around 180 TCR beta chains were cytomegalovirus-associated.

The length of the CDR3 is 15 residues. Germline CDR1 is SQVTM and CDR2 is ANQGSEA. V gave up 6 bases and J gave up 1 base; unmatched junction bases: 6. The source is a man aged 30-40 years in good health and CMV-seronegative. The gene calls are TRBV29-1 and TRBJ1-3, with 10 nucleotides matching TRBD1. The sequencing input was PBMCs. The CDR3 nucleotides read TGCAGCGTCGTCAGACAGGGGGCGTCTGGAAACACCATATATTTT. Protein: CSVVRQGASGNTIYF.